The clone carrying this T cell receptor (beta chain) was seen more than once but under ten times. This sample was taken from a study of OX40 agonist ivuxolimab in advanced cancers. As for the study in general: At 0.01 to 10 mg/kg, ivuxolimab was administered intravenously to patients every 2 weeks. Prior anti-PD-1, anti-PD-L1 or anti-CTLA-4 therapy was allowed; over 30% had some.

The CDR3 has 18 amino acids. The junction had 20 bases not matched to a gene; V was cut back by 5 bases and J by 5 bases. Germline V gene data show CDR1 as SEHNR and CDR2 as FQNEAQ (reference sequence). Clones were read by immunoSEQ multiplex PCR, and TCRdb kept only the in-frame ones, dropping some. The table shows about 43,000 clones, with roughly 78% occurring only once. This sample comprised CD4+ or CD8+ T cells sorted from blood, obtained in a trial of the OX40 agonist ivuxolimab. This TCR derives from an adult with an advanced solid tumor such as melanoma, head and neck, liver or kidney cancer. V is TRBV7-9 and J is TRBJ2-7, with 8 nucleotides matching TRBD1. The CDR3 protein is CASSLGQGGGYFADEQYF. The CDR3, as DNA: TGTGCCAGCAGCCTTGGACAGGGAGGTGGGTACTTCGCTGACGAGCAGTACTTC.